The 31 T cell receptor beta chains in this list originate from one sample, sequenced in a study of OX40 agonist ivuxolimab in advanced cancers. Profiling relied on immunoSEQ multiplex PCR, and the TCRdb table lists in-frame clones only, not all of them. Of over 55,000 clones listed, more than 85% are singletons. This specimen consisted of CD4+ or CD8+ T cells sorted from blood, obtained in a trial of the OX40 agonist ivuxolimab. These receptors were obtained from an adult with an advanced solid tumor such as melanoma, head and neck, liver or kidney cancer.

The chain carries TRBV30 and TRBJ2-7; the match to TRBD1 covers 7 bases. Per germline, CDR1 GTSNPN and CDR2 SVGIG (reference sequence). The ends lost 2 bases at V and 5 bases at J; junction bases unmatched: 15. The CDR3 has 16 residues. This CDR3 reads CAWSWDGAGGSHEQYF. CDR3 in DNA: TGTGCCTGGAGTTGGGATGGGGCAGGGGGTTCCCACGAGCAGTACTTC.

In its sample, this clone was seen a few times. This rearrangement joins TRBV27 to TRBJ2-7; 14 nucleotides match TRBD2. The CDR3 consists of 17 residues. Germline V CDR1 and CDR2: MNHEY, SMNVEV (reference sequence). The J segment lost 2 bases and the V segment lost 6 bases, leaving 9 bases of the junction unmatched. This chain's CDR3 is CASSRTGLAGVTYEQYF. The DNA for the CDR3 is TGTGCCAGCAGCCGAACGGGACTAGCGGGAGTAACCTACGAGCAGTACTTC.

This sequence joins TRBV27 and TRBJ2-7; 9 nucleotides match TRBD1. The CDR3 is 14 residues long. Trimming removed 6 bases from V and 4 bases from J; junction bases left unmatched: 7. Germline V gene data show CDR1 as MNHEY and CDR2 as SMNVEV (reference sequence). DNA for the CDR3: TGTGCCAGCAGCCAACAGGGGGCTTGGTACGAGCAGTACTTC. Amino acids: CASSQQGAWYEQYF.

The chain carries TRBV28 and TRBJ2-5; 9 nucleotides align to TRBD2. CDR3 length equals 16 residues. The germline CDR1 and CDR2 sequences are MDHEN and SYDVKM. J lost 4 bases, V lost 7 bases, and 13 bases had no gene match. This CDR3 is CASIMGGLAGRETQYF. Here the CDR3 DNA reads TGTGCCAGCATTATGGGAGGGCTAGCGGGGCGAGAGACCCAGTACTTC. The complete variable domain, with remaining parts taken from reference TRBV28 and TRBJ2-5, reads DVKVTQSSRYLVKRTGEKVFLECVQDMDHENMFWYRQDPGLGLRLIYFSYDVKMKEKGDIPEGYSVSREKKERFSLILESASTNQTSMYLCASIMGGLAGRETQYFGPGTRLLVL.

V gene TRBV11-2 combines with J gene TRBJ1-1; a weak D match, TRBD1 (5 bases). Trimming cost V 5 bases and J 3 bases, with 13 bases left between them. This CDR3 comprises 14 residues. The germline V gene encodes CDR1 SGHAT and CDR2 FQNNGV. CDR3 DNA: TGTGCCAGCAGCCCCTTCGGAGGGGACACTGAAGCTTTCTTT. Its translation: CASSPFGGDTEAFF.

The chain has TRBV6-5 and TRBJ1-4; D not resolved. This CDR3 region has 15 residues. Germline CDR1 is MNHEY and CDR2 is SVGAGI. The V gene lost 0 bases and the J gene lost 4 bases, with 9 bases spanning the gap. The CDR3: CASSYSAAYNEKLFF. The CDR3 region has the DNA TGTGCCAGCAGTTACTCGGCAGCCTATAATGAAAAACTGTTTTTT.

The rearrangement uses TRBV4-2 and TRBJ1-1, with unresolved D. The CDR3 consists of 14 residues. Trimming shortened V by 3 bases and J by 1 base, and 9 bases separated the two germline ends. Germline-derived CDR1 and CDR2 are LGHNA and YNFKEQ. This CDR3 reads CASSHPGRNTEAFF. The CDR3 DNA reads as TGTGCCAGCAGCCATCCAGGACGGAACACTGAAGCTTTCTTT.

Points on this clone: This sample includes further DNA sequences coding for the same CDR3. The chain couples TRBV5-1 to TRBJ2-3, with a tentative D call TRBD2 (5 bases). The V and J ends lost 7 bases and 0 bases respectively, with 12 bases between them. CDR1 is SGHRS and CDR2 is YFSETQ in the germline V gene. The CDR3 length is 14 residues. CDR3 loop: CASLGAASTDTQYF. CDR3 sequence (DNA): TGCGCCAGCTTGGGAGCCGCTAGCACAGATACGCAGTATTTT.

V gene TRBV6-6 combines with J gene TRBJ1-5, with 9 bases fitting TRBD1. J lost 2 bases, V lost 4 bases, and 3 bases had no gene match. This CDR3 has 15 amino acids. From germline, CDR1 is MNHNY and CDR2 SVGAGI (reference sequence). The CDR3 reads CASSWTGDRNQPQHF. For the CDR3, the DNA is TGTGCCAGCAGTTGGACAGGGGATCGCAATCAGCCCCAGCATTTT.

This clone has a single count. DNA for the CDR3: TGTGCCAGCAGCAGTAGGGGGACAGATGGCTACACCTTC. Residues: CASSSRGTDGYTF. The chain combines TRBV6-1 with TRBJ1-2; 7 bases fit TRBD1. The V gene's germline CDR1 is MNHNS and CDR2 SASEGT. J was trimmed by 6 bases and V by 6 bases; bases with no gene match: 7. The CDR3 loop spans 13 amino acids.

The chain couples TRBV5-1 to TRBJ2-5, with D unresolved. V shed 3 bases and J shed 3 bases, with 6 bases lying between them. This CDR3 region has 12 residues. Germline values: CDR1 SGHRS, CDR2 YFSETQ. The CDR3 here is CASSYREETQYF. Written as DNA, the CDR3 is TGCGCCAGCAGCTACAGAGAAGAGACCCAGTACTTC.

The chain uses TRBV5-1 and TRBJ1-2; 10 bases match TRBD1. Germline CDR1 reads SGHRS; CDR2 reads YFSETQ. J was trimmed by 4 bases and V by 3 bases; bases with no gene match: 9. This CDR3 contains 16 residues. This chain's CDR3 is CASSSRQGANLYGYTF. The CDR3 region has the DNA TGCGCCAGCAGCTCAAGACAGGGGGCGAATCTCTATGGCTACACCTTC.

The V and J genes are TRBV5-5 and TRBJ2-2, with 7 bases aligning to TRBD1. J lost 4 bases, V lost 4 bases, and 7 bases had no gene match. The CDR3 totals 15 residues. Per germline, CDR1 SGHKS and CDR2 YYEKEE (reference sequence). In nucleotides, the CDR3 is TGTGCCAGCAGCCCAACGGGACAGTCCACCGGGGAGCTGTTTTTT. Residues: CASSPTGQSTGELFF.

CDR3 sequence (DNA): TGTGCCAGCAGCCCACAGGACAAAGTCTACGAGCAGTACTTC. Its protein product is CASSPQDKVYEQYF. The chain recombines TRBV6-5 with TRBJ2-7, with a tentative D call TRBD1 (5 bases). CDR1 and CDR2 (germline): MNHEY, SVGAGI. V was trimmed by 6 bases and J by 3 bases, leaving 15 bases between them. The CDR3 loop spans 14 amino acids.

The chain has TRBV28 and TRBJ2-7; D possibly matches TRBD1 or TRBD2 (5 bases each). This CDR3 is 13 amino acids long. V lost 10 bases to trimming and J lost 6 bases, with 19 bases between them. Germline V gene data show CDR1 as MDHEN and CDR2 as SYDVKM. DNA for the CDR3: TGTGCCACCTCCCGGGGCAGCTACCTCGAGCAGTACTTC. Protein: CATSRGSYLEQYF.

In nucleotides, the CDR3 is TGTGCCAGCAGTTACTCGGGCGGGGCCCTATGGGGCTACACCTTC. Translating it yields CASSYSGGALWGYTF. V usage is TRBV6-5 and J usage is TRBJ1-2; tentative D call: TRBD1 (5 bases). The CDR3 length is 15 residues. Germline lookup yields CDR1 MNHEY and CDR2 SVGAGI. Between the trimmed V and J ends, which lost 0 bases and 8 bases, there was a span of 16 bases.

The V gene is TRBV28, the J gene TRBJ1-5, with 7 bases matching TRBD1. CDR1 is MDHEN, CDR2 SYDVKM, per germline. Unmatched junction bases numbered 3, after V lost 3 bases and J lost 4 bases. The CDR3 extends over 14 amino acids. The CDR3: CASSFGDRNQPQHF. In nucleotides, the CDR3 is TGTGCCAGCAGTTTTGGGGACAGAAATCAGCCCCAGCATTTT. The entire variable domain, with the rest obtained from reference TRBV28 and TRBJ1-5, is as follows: DVKVTQSSRYLVKRTGEKVFLECVQDMDHENMFWYRQDPGLGLRLIYFSYDVKMKEKGDIPEGYSVSREKKERFSLILESASTNQTSMYLCASSFGDRNQPQHFGDGTRLSIL.

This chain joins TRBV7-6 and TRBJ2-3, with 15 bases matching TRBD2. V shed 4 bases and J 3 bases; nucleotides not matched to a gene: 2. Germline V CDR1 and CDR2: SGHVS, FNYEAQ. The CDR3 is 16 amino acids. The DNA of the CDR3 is TGTGCCAGCAGCTCAGGGACTAGCGGGAGGACAGATACGCAGTATTTT. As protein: CASSSGTSGRTDTQYF.

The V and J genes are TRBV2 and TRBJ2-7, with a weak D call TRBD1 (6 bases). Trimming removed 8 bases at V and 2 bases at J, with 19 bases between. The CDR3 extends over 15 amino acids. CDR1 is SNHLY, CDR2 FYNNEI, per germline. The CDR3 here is CASFGPGPGAYEQYF. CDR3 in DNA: TGTGCCAGCTTCGGCCCGGGACCAGGGGCCTACGAGCAGTACTTC.

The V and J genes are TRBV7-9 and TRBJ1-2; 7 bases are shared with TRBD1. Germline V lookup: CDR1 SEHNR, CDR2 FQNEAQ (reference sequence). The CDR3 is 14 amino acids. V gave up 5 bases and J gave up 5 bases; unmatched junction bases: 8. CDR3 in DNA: TGTGCCAGCAGCCCGGGGGGACAGACTTATGGCTACACCTTC. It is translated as CASSPGGQTYGYTF.

The CDR3 region is CASGGRGGQKEQYF. In nucleotides, the CDR3 is TGTGCCAGCGGGGGACGGGGAGGGCAAAAAGAGCAGTACTTC. The chain employs TRBV11-3 and TRBJ2-7, with 7 positions matching TRBD2. Losses at the gene ends were 8 bases for V and 7 bases for J; bases not matched to a gene: 14. CDR1 is SGHNT and CDR2 is YENEEA in the germline V gene. The CDR3 is 14 amino acids.

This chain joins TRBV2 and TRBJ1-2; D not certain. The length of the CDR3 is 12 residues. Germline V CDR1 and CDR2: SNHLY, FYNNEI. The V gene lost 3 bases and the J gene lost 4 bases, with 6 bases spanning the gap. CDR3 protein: CASSELSYGYTF. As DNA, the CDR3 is TGTGCCAGCAGTGAGTTGAGCTATGGCTACACCTTC.

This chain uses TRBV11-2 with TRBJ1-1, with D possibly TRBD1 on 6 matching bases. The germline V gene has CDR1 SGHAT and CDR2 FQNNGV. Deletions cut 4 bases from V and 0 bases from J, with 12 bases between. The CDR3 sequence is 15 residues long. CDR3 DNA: TGTGCCAGCAGCTCTCCGACAGGACTGAACACTGAAGCTTTCTTT. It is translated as CASSSPTGLNTEAFF.

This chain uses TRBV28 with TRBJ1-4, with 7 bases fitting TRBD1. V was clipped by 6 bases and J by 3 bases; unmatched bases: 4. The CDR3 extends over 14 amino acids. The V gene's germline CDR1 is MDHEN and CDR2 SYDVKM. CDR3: CASRPGQANEKLFF. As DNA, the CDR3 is TGTGCCAGCAGACCCGGACAGGCTAATGAAAAACTGTTTTTT.

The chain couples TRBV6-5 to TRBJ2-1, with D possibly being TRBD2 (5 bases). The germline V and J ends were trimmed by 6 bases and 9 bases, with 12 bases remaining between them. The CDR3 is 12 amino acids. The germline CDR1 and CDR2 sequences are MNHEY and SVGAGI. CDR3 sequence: CASSLRRGEQFF. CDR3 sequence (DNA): TGTGCCAGCAGCCTCCGCCGGGGTGAGCAGTTCTTC.

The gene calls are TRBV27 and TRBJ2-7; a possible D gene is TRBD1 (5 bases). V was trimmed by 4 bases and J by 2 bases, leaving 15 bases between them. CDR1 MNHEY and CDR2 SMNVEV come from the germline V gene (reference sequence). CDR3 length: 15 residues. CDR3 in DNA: TGTGCCAGCAGTTCGTGGGGCGCCGGCCCCTACGAGCAGTACTTC. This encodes CASSSWGAGPYEQYF.

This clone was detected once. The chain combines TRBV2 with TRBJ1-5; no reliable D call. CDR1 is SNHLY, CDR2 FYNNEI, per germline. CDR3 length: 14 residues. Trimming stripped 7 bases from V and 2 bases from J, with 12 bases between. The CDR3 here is CASNEGIGNQPQHF. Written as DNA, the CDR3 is TGTGCCAGCAACGAAGGGATAGGCAATCAGCCCCAGCATTTT.

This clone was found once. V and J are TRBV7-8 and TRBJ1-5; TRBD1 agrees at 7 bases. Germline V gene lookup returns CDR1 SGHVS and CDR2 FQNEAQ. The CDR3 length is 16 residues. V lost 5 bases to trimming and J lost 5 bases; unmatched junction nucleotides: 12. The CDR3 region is CASSRRWDRKDQPQHF. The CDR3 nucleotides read TGTGCCAGCAGCCGCCGTTGGGACAGAAAGGATCAGCCCCAGCATTTT.

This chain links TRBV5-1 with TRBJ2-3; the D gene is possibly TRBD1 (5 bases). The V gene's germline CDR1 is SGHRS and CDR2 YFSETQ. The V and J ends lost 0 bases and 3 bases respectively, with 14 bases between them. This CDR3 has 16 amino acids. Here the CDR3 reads CASSLASGLGTDTQYF. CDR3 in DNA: TGCGCCAGCAGCTTGGCGTCAGGGTTGGGGACAGATACGCAGTATTTT.

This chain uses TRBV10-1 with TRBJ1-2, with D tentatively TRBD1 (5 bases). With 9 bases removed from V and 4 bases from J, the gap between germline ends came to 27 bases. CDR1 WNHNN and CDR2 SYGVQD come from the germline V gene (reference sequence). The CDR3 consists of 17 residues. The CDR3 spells CARGRKTGPLLTYGYTF. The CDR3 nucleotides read TGCGCCAGAGGGAGGAAAACAGGCCCTCTCTTAACCTATGGCTACACCTTC.

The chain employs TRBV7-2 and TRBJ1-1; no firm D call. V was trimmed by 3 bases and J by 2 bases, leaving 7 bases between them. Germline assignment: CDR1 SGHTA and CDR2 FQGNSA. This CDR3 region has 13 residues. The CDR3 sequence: CASSFEGNTEAFF. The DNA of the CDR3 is TGTGCCAGCAGCTTCGAGGGAAACACTGAAGCTTTCTTT.